The TCR beta chain described here comes from a study of regulatory T cells in long-lasting Graves disease. Study background: Over 5 years on antithyroid drugs plus positive TSH receptor antibodies marked Graves' disease as persistent.

This CDR3 region has 16 residues. Germline V CDR1 and CDR2: SGHKS, YYEKEE (reference sequence). Germline trimming cut 4 bases from V and 6 bases from J; bases unmatched to any gene: 11. The sample's time point: persistent/refractory GD, antithyroid drugs over 5 years with positive TRAb. Extracted PBMC RNA gave rise to the TCR library. It was American Thyroid Association guidelines that determined Graves' disease diagnosis. Researchers made TCR beta libraries by using iRepertoire HTBI primers and running Arm-PCR on CDR3 regions. Original data processing: The study identified about 60 TRBV and about 14 TRBJ segments across samples. TCRdb re-called the multiplex PCR reads through MiXCR, storing one row per CDR3 protein. TCRdb's processing, not the authors', yielded these V and J calls. In the table there are approximately 380,000 distinct CDR3 sequences, roughly 20% of which are singletons. General observations from the study: TRBV28, TRBJ1-2 and TRBJ2-5 emerged as the favored segments in persistent disease.

Details on this clonotype: Its cognate antigen is unknown.

The material sequenced was peripheral blood mononuclear cells (PBMCs), taken when the disease was refractory, from a patient treated with antithyroid drugs. The sequence was obtained from a female donor with Graves disease. The rearrangement links TRBV5-5 to TRBJ2-1; 9 bases are a match to TRBD1. For the CDR3, the DNA is TGTGCCAGCAGCAACACTCCGGGACAGGGCTCCAATGAGCAGTTCTTC. It codes for CASSNTPGQGSNEQFF.